The clone carrying this T cell receptor beta chain was seen more than once but under ten times. The protocol was immunoSEQ multiplex PCR, while the TCRdb copy is restricted to in-frame clones and leaves out a portion. The repertoire consists of about 270,000 clones, with less than 85% occurring once and the leading ten covering around 3.2%. The data originate from a study of blood T cell repertoires in COVID-19. Sequenced input: peripheral blood. The sequence was collected from a woman under 30 with acute or convalescent COVID-19.

Here the CDR3 reads CASSEMTGGREKLFF. DNA of the CDR3: TGCGCCAGCAGCGAAATGACAGGGGGGAGAGAAAAACTGTTTTTT. The chain carries TRBV4-3 and TRBJ1-4, with 9 positions matching TRBD1. The junction had 9 bases not matched to a gene; V was cut back by 5 bases and J by 8 bases. CDR1 is LGHNA, CDR2 YSLEER, per germline. CDR3 size: 15 residues.